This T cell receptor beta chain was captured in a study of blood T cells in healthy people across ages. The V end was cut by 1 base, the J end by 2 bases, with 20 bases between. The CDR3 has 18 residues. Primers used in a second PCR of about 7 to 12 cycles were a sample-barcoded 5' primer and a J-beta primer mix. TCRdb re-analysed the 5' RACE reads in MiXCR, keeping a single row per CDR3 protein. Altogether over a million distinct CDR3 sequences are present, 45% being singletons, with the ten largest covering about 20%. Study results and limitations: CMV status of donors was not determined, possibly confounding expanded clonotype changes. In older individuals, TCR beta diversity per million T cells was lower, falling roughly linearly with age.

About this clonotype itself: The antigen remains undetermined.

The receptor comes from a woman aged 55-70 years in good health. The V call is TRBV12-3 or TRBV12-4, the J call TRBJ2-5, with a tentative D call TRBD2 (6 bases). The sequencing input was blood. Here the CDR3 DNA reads TGTGCCAGCAGTTTAGGCCCAGCCGGGGGTATTTCACAAGAGACCCAGTACTTC. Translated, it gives CASSLGPAGGISQETQYF.